These 9 T cell receptor beta chains came from one sample sequenced in a study of cytomegalovirus exposure and HLA in healthy donors. The PCR made use of 60 Vbeta and 13 Jbeta primers. Assay: immunoSEQ multiplex PCR; the TCRdb copy retains only in-frame clones and omits some. Among roughly 250,000 clones listed, 80% were seen once. Sequenced material: PBMCs. These TCRs come from a girl aged 2 to 10 in good health and CMV-seronegative.

The CDR3 coding sequence is TGTGCCAGCAAGGGTAGCGAAACCTACGAGCAGTACTTC. This gives the protein CASKGSETYEQYF. V and J are TRBV2 and TRBJ2-7; D might be TRBD2 (5 bases). The CDR3 sequence is 13 residues long. V was pared by 7 bases and J by 2 bases, with 12 bases between. Germline V gives CDR1 SNHLY, CDR2 FYNNEI.

V usage is TRBV27 and J usage is TRBJ1-6; D is undetermined. V was shortened by 5 bases and J by 0 bases, with 11 bases between the two germline ends. The CDR3 has 16 residues. Germline assignment: CDR1 MNHEY and CDR2 SMNVEV (reference sequence). Here the CDR3 reads CASSPQVSSYNSPLHF. The CDR3 region has the DNA TGTGCCAGCAGTCCCCAAGTGAGCTCCTATAATTCACCCCTCCACTTT.

This clone was recorded once. V usage is TRBV11-2 and J usage is TRBJ2-1; 7 bases agree with TRBD1. V was clipped by 1 base and J by 3 bases; unmatched bases: 3. The CDR3 is 15 amino acids. Germline CDR1 and CDR2: SGHAT and FQNNGV. The CDR3 DNA follows: TGTGCCAGCAGCTTAGGACAGGGCTACTACAATGAGCAGTTCTTC. Translating it yields CASSLGQGYYNEQFF.

V usage is TRBV27 and J usage is TRBJ2-7, with D maybe TRBD1 (6 bases). V lost 5 bases to trimming and J lost 4 bases, with 18 bases between them. Germline CDR1 is MNHEY and CDR2 is SMNVEV (reference sequence). The CDR3 has 15 amino acids. CDR3 coding DNA: TGTGCCAGCAGTCCCATCCCCCCGGGGACATACGAGCAGTACTTC. It is translated as CASSPIPPGTYEQYF.

This clone showed up just a few times. V is TRBV6-4 and J is TRBJ2-7, with TRBD2 matching over 16 bases. The germline gives CDR1 MRHNA, CDR2 SNTAGT. The CDR3 covers 20 residues. Trimming cost V 8 bases and J 3 bases; bases outside gene matches: 19. Written as DNA, the CDR3 is TGTGCCAGCTCCCCCGTTAAACCGGGACTAGCGGGGGGGACTCGCTACGAGCAGTACTTC. It encodes CASSPVKPGLAGGTRYEQYF.

J is TRBJ1-4 and V is TRBV23-1; 7 nucleotides align to TRBD1. TRBV23-1 is sorted into the ORF group, with uncertain function. This CDR3 has 19 residues. Trimming cost V 6 bases and J 7 bases; bases outside gene matches: 23. This chain's CDR3 is CASSPSTGDAPSHCEKLFF. CDR3 bases: TGCGCCAGCAGCCCGTCCACAGGGGACGCGCCTTCCCATTGTGAAAAACTGTTTTTT.

This clone was seen only once. V is TRBV7-8 and J is TRBJ2-1; TRBD2 matches 7 bases. Germline CDR1 and CDR2: SGHVS and FQNEAQ. The length of the CDR3 is 13 residues. V gave up 7 bases and J gave up 5 bases; unmatched junction bases: 5. CDR3: CASKPSGNNEQFF. In DNA form, the CDR3 reads TGTGCCAGCAAGCCTAGCGGAAACAATGAGCAGTTCTTC.

The chain combines TRBV4-1 with TRBJ2-2; 10 bases match TRBD1. The V segment lost 4 bases and the J segment 4 bases; nucleotides outside the gene matches: 6. This CDR3 region has 16 residues. The germline V gene has CDR1 MGHRA and CDR2 YSYEKL. The CDR3 reads CASSPRQGAGTGELFF. CDR3 in DNA: TGCGCCAGCAGCCCCAGACAGGGGGCCGGCACCGGGGAGCTGTTTTTT.

The V call is TRBV6-5, the J call TRBJ2-1, with D maybe TRBD2 (5 bases). The CDR3 totals 13 residues. Germline values: CDR1 MNHEY, CDR2 SVGAGI. V was shortened by 0 bases and J by 6 bases, with 6 bases between the two germline ends. This CDR3 reads CASSYSDSNEQFF. CDR3 nucleotides: TGTGCCAGCAGTTACTCGGACTCCAATGAGCAGTTCTTC.